This T cell receptor (beta chain) was recorded in a study of blood T cell repertoires in COVID-19 (dated by TCRdb to 2018 to 2020). For context, the study as a whole: Collaborator samples came from the United States, Italy and Spain and covered acute and convalescent phases of COVID-19. The material from the prospective study consisted of cDNA or gDNA derived from T cells, B-cell-depleted T cells, or PBMCs. Deeply sampled blood TCRbeta repertoires from subjects exposed to, actively infected with, or recovered from COVID-19 were included in the dataset. The repertoires were released in a freely available public database meant as a resource for research on the immune response to SARS-CoV-2. Samples were obtained from the ongoing ImmuneRACE study (first 160 participants) and from 1,254 subjects provided by 6 global collaborators. The sample metadata nearly always contained a de-identified subject ID, COVID-19 status, age in years and sex. HLA class I and class II types, where available, came from metadata supplied by the sample provider rather than from assay-based typing.

TCRbeta CDR3 regions were amplified from genomic DNA using the immunoSEQ Assay, a bias-controlled multiplex PCR. Under the source paper's analysis protocol: The number of nucleated cells in each sample was estimated by amplification of reference gene primers within the assay. Sequence reads were collapsed and filtered to measure the absolute abundance of every unique TCRbeta CDR3 rearrangement. For each sample, productive Simpson clonality was calculated as the square root of Simpson's diversity index across productive rearrangements. This immuneACCESS table, as held by TCRdb, lists in-frame sequences with V and J called but not all clones. Of the missing ones, under half trace to an unresolved V gene in checked studies; the others have no known cause. V, J and clone size are those of that table, while D and trimming were read from the DNA. The sample has around 200,000 clones on record, about nine tenths of them singletons. The ten largest clones add up to around 7% of the sample.

Each collaborating institution followed its own protocols to collect whole blood in K2EDTA tubes. For TCRbeta analysis, collaborators shipped samples as frozen whole blood, isolated PBMCs, or DNA extracted from either of those sample types. As regards this clone: What antigen it recognizes has not been identified. No much larger clone exists at a distance of one base, and base qualities are not known.

The research as a whole found: Clinical and demographic metadata were provided uncurated, with the amount varying by source and participant.

From the cysteine through the phenylalanine, the CDR3 covers 16 amino acids. The kept DNA is CDR3 alone, 48 bases in frame from the first base. Trimming takes 6 bases off V and 4 bases off J; junction bases not matched to a gene: 12. In the germline V gene, CDR1 corresponds to WSHSY and CDR2 to SAAADI. The sequencing input was peripheral blood. This sequence was found in a man between 35 and 55 years old with acute or convalescent COVID-19. The chain is assembled from TRBV10-2 and TRBJ1-5, with 7 central nucleotides matching TRBD1. The nucleotide sequence is TGCGCCAGCAGCGCAGGGGGGACAAACTTTAATCAGCCCCAGCATTTT. Its coded protein is CASSAGGTNFNQPQHF.